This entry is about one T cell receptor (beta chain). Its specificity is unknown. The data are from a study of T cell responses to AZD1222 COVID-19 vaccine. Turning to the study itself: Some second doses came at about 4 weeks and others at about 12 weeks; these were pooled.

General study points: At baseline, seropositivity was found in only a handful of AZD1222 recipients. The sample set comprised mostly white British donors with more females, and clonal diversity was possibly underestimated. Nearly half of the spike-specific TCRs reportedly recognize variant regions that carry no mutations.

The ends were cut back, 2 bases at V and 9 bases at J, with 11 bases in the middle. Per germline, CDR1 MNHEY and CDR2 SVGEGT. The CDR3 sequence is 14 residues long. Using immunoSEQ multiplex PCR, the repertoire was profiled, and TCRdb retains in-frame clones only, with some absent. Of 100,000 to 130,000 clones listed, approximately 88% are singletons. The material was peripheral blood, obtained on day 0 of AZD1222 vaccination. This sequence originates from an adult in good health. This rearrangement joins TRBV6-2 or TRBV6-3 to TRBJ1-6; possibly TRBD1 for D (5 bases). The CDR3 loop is CASSYDSGASPLHF. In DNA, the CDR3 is TGTGCCAGCAGTTACGATAGTGGGGCTTCACCCCTCCACTTT.